This TCR beta chain originates from a study of early T cells in non-severe SARS-CoV-2 infection. J gave up 2 bases and V 3 bases, and 6 bases lay outside the gene matches. This CDR3 has 15 residues. Germline V gives CDR1 KGHSH, CDR2 LQKENI. Researchers attached unique molecular identifiers to individual cDNA molecules. TCRdb called the 5' RACE reads again in MiXCR, with one record for every CDR3 protein. The sample includes 70,000 to 90,000 distinct CDR3 sequences, approximately 12% of them seen just once. In its sample, this clonotype was seen many times. The sequenced sample was whole blood. V gene TRBV18 combines with J gene TRBJ2-7; 8 positions agree with TRBD2. The source is an adult who was a healthcare worker with PCR-confirmed SARS-CoV-2 infection or an uninfected control (not recorded which). The CDR3 DNA follows: TGTGCCAGCTCACCGAGGACTAGCTCAACCTACGAGCAGTACTTC. It translates to CASSPRTSSTYEQYF.